What follows is one T cell receptor (beta chain) and its context. Its antigen is not known. Read data end 3 residues before the CDR3 end; the end is taken from the germline J gene. These data come from a study of T cell clonality in common variable immunodeficiency. Study conclusions and caveats: In common variable immunodeficiency, TCR beta chains reportedly carried fewer deletions and N-nucleotide insertions.

Germline V lookup: CDR1 LNHDA, CDR2 SQIVND (reference sequence). CDR3 length equals 15 residues. The ends lost 1 base at V and 7 bases at J; junction bases unmatched: 6. Clones were read by immunoSEQ multiplex PCR, and TCRdb kept only the in-frame ones, dropping some. This repertoire lists tens of thousands of clones without singletons; less than 35% sits in the top ten. Most patients and controls had Caucasian heritage. The V gene is TRBV19, the J gene TRBJ2-3; 9 positions agree with TRBD2. The sequenced sample consisted of peripheral blood mononuclear cells. This clonotype was obtained from a human donor with common variable immunodeficiency. The CDR3 loop reads CASSIARSGGNTQYF. The CDR3 DNA, read in part, is TGTGCCAGTAGTATAGCTCGTAGCGGGGGTAATACG.